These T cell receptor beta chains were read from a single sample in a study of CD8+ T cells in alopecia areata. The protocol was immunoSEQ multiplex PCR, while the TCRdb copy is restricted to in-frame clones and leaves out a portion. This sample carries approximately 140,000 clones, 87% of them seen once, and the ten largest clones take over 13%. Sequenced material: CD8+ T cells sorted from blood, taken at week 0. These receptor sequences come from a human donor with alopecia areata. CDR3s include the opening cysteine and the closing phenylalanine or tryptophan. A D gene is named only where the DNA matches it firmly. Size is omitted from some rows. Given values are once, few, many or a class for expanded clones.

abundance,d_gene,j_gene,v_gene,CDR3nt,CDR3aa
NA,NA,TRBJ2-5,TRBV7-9,TGTGCCAGCAGATGGGACGGGGAGACCCAGTACTTC,CASRWDGETQYF
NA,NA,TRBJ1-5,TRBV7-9,TGTGCCAGCAGCTTAGAGGGTCAGCCCCAGCATTTT,CASSLEGQPQHF
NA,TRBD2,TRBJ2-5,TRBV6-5,TGTGCCAGCAGTTACAGGGAGGGGGAGACCCAGTACTTC,CASSYREGETQYF
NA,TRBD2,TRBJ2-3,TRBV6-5,TGTGCCAGCAGTTACTCGGCTAGCGGGAGCTCCGATACGCAGTATTTT,CASSYSASGSSDTQYF
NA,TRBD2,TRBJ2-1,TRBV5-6,TGTGCCAGCAGCTTGGAGCGGGGGGGCCAATACAATGAGCAGTTCTTC,CASSLERGGQYNEQFF
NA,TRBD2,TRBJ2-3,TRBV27,TGTGCCACGTCGGGACTAGGTAGCACAGATACGCAGTATTTT,CATSGLGSTDTQYF
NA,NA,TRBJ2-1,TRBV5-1,TGCGCCAGCAGCTTGGGGGGAGATGAGCAGTTCTTC,CASSLGGDEQFF
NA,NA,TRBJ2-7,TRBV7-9,TGTGCCAGCAGCCCCGGGGGACAGGGTGTCGGACTAGCGAGCTACGAGCAGTACTTC,CASSPGGQGVGLASYEQYF
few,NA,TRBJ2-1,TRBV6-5,TGTGCCAGCAGTTACGAGGCCTTGGATGAGCAGTTCTTC,CASSYEALDEQFF
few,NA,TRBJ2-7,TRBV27,TGTGCCAGCAGTTTTAGCACAGGGTCAAACGAGCAGTACTTC,CASSFSTGSNEQYF
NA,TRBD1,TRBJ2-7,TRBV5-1,TGCGCCAGCAGCAGGGGACAGGGAAGTTACGAGCAGTACTTC,CASSRGQGSYEQYF
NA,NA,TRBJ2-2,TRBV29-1,TGCAGCGTTGAAGATCTGGGGGTGGCCGGGGAGCTGTTTTTT,CSVEDLGVAGELFF
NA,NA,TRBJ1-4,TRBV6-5,TGTGCCAGCAGTTACTCGATGATTCTCGGGGAAAAACTGTTTTTT,CASSYSMILGEKLFF
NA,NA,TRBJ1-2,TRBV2,TGTGCCAGCAGGGGGAATGGCTACACCTTC,CASRGNGYTF
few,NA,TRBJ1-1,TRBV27,TGTGCCAGCAGTTTATCTCTTTCGGCGAACACTGAAGCTTTCTTT,CASSLSLSANTEAFF
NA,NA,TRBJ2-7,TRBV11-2,TGTGCCAGCAGCTCACCCTGGGAGCAGTACTTC,CASSSPWEQYF
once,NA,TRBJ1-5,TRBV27,TGTGCCAGCAGTAGTGGAAACAATCAGCCCCAGCATTTT,CASSSGNNQPQHF
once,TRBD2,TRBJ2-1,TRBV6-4,TGTGCCAGCAGCCTCGGGACTAAAGACAATGAGCAGTTCTTC,CASSLGTKDNEQFF
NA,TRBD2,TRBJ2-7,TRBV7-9,TGTGCCAGCAGCTCAAATCGGCGGGAGGTGGGTTACGAGCAGTACTTC,CASSSNRREVGYEQYF
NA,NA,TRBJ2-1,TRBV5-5,TGTGCCAGCAGCTTTTCAAGACAGAGCGACTACAATGAGCAGTTCTTC,CASSFSRQSDYNEQFF
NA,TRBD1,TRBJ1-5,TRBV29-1,TGCAGCGTTGGACAGGGGGCAGATCAGCCCCAGCATTTT,CSVGQGADQPQHF
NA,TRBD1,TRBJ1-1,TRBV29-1,TGCAGCGTTCTGGACAGGTACACTGAAGCTTTCTTT,CSVLDRYTEAFF
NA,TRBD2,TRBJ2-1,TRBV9,TGTGCCAGCAGCGTAAGGTTGGCTAGCGGGAGCGCCTACAATGAGCAGTTCTTC,CASSVRLASGSAYNEQFF
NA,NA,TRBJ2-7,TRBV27,TGTGCCAGCAGTTACCGCCGCCAAGGGGACGAGCAGTACTTC,CASSYRRQGDEQYF
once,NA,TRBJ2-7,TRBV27,TGTGCCAGCAGTTTATTCGGCAACTCCTACGAGCAGTACTTC,CASSLFGNSYEQYF
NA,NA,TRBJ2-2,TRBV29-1,TGCAGCGTTGTACATGAAAACACCGGGGAGCTGTTTTTT,CSVVHENTGELFF
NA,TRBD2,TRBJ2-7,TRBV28,TGTGCCAGCAGTTTAAGACTAGCCATAGGGATCTACGAGCAGTACTTC,CASSLRLAIGIYEQYF
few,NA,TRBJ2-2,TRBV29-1,TGCAGCGTTGAAGGGTCGAACACCGGGGAGCTGTTTTTT,CSVEGSNTGELFF
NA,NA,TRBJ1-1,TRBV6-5,TGTGCCAGCAGTTACAGGGTTACATCAGACACTGAAGCTTTCTTT,CASSYRVTSDTEAFF
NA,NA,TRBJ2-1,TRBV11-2,TGTGCCAGCAGCCAGACAGATGAGCAGTTCTTC,CASSQTDEQFF